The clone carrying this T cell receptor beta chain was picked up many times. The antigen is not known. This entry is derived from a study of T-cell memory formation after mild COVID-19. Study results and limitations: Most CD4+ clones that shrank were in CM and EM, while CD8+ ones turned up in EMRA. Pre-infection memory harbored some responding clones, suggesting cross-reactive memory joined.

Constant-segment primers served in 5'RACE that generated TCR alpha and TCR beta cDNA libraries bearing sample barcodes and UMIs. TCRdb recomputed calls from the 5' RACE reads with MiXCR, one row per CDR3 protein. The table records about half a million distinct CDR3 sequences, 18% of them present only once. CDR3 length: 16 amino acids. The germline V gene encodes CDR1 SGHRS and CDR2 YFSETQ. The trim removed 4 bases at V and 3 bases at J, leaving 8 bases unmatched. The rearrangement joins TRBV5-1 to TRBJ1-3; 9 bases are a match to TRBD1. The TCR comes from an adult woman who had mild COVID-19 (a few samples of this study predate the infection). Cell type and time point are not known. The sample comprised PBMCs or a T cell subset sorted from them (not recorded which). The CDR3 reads CASSPTGTGYGNTIYF. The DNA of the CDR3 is TGCGCCAGCAGCCCGACCGGGACAGGGTATGGAAACACCATATATTTT.